This T cell receptor (beta chain) appears in the sequencing data of a study of blood T cell repertoires in COVID-19. Germline CDR1 LNHDA, CDR2 SQIVND (reference sequence). The CDR3 is 15 residues long. V gave up 7 bases and J gave up 1 base, with 16 bases separating them. Source study methods: Using reference gene primer amplification, nucleated cell counts were estimated. Sequencing used immunoSEQ multiplex PCR; TCRdb keeps in-frame clones, though not all of them. V, J and clone size reflect that table, while D and trimming were determined from the DNA. The sample includes more than 120,000 clones, roughly 84% of them seen just once.

The sequenced sample was peripheral blood. The receptor was derived from a human donor with acute or convalescent COVID-19. The donor label of this sample is uncertain. This rearrangement joins TRBV19 to TRBJ1-2; unclear D gene. This CDR3 reads CASNPTRQINYGYTF. The CDR3 DNA follows: TGTGCCAGTAACCCAACTAGGCAGATTAACTATGGCTACACCTTC.